Reported below is one TCR beta chain. Cohort assignment relied on participant-reported clinical history. Someone with COVID-19 had been met by exposed participants within 2 weeks before study entry. The sample comes from a study of blood T cell repertoires in COVID-19. Measured with immunoSEQ multiplex PCR; TCRdb has only the in-frame clones, and not every one. In the table there are about 220,000 clones, roughly 80% of which are singletons. Looked up from germline, CDR1 is LNHDA and CDR2 is SQIVND (reference sequence). V lost 3 bases, J lost 3 bases, and 4 bases stayed unmatched. This CDR3 comprises 15 residues.

The TCR was taken from a woman aged 50 to 60 who had been exposed to COVID-19. V is TRBV19 and J is TRBJ2-1; 8 bases align to TRBD2. The material sequenced was PBMCs or T cells enriched from blood (not recorded which). CDR3 nucleotides: TGTGCCAGTAGTATGGGACGGGGGGGCTACAATGAGCAGTTCTTC. Amino acids: CASSMGRGGYNEQFF.